The 25 T cell receptor beta chains reported below all come from one sample, sequenced in a study of CD8 T cells in Susac syndrome. Reverse transcription of about 0.45 to 1 ug RNA used random hexamers. TCRdb recomputed calls from the immunoSEQ multiplex PCR reads with MiXCR, one row per CDR3 protein. The profile covers more than 75,000 distinct CDR3 sequences, with 94% appearing a single time and 0.25% to 0.3% taken by the ten largest. The sample taken for sequencing was CD8+ T cells from PBMCs. These receptors all stem from a human donor in good health.

CDR3: CASSSDVAQYF. CDR3 nucleotide sequence: TGTGCCAGCAGCTCCGACGTGGCCCAGTACTTC. This chain links TRBV7-2 with TRBJ2-5; D remains ambiguous. CDR1 and CDR2 from the germline V gene are SGHTA and FQGNSA. The CDR3 extends over 11 amino acids. Trimming cost V 4 bases and J 9 bases, with 9 bases left between them.

This clonotype has just one count. This chain joins TRBV4-1 and TRBJ2-5; 7 nucleotides agree with TRBD1. With V trimmed by 0 bases and J by 1 base, 2 bases remained unmatched. The germline V gene has CDR1 MGHRA and CDR2 YSYEKL. This CDR3 is 15 amino acids long. The CDR3 DNA follows: TGCGCCAGCAGCCAAGACAGGGACAGCCAAGAGACCCAGTACTTC. This translates into CASSQDRDSQETQYF.

The chain couples TRBV5-6 to TRBJ2-7; 14 bases match TRBD2. This CDR3 is 15 amino acids long. The V gene end was trimmed by 4 bases and the J gene end by 7 bases; junction bases not matched to a gene: 7. The germline V gene encodes CDR1 SGHDT and CDR2 YYEEEE. CDR3 protein: CASSPGLAGALEQYV. The DNA for the CDR3 is TGTGCCAGCAGCCCGGGACTAGCGGGAGCCTTGGAGCAGTACGTC.

The rearrangement links TRBV20-1 to TRBJ2-1; 7 nucleotides align to TRBD1. CDR3 length: 17 residues. V lost 3 bases, J lost 3 bases, and 14 bases stayed unmatched. Per the germline V gene, CDR1 is DFQATT and CDR2 is SNEGSKA (reference sequence). The CDR3 DNA reads as TGCAGTGCTAGGGCCTATTTGAGGACAGGTATCTACAATGAGCAGTTCTTC. Its protein product is CSARAYLRTGIYNEQFF.

The chain recombines TRBV27 with TRBJ1-2; 8 bases match TRBD1. The germline V gene encodes CDR1 MNHEY and CDR2 SMNVEV (reference sequence). The V and J ends lost 0 bases and 4 bases, in that order; junction bases with no gene match: 4. The CDR3 extends over 15 amino acids. The CDR3 DNA sequence: TGTGCCAGCAGTTTATCGCCAGGGGGCATCTATGGCTACACCTTC. Translating it yields CASSLSPGGIYGYTF.

Of note for this clonotype: No DNA is shown, since the ends of the CDR3 on it are uncertain; the CDR3 is the one TCRdb lists. The genes are TRBV3-1 and TRBJ2-7; no DNA check was done on the table's D call, TRBD1. The CDR3 numbers 16 amino acids, ends counted. Per the germline V gene, CDR1 is LGHDT and CDR2 is YNNKEL (reference sequence). This CDR3 is CASSTSQGLRPYEQYF.

The chain carries TRBV7-9 and TRBJ2-3; perhaps TRBD2 as D (5 bases). Germline assignment: CDR1 SEHNR and CDR2 FQNEAQ (reference sequence). This CDR3 comprises 11 residues. Between the trimmed V and J ends, which lost 4 bases and 13 bases, there was a span of 12 bases. The chain's CDR3 is CASSYGLEKYF. DNA of the CDR3: TGTGCCAGCAGCTACGGACTCGAAAAGTATTTT.

The chain links TRBV13 to TRBJ2-6; 11 bases are shared with TRBD2. This CDR3 has 20 amino acids. V shed 0 bases, J shed 0 bases, and the junction held 7 bases outside the gene matches. The germline V gene has CDR1 PRHDT and CDR2 FYEKMQ (reference sequence). CDR3 bases: TGTGCCAGCAGCTTAGGATGGGGTAGCGGGGGGGCCTCTGGGGCCAACGTCCTGACTTTC. Its translation: CASSLGWGSGGASGANVLTF.

The J gene is TRBJ2-5, the V gene TRBV6-5; D could derive from TRBD1 or TRBD2 (5 bases each). CDR1 MNHEY and CDR2 SVGAGI come from the germline V gene. V was clipped by 2 bases and J by 6 bases, with 13 bases between them. This CDR3 comprises 14 residues. CDR3 region: CASSYGAEGKTQYF. Written as DNA, the CDR3 is TGTGCCAGCAGTTACGGGGCCGAGGGGAAGACCCAGTACTTC.

The chain uses TRBV7-9 and TRBJ2-7; D remains unclear. Trimming cost V 0 bases and J 2 bases, with 11 bases left between them. This CDR3 spans 15 amino acids. Germline V CDR1 and CDR2: SEHNR, FQNEAQ (reference sequence). The CDR3 protein is CASSLAAAVPYEQYF. CDR3 nucleotides: TGTGCCAGCAGCTTAGCGGCGGCAGTACCCTACGAGCAGTACTTC.

The chain joins TRBV20-1 to TRBJ1-1, with a tentative D call TRBD1 (5 bases). V lost 5 bases to trimming and J lost 0 bases, with 10 bases between them. Germline values: CDR1 DFQATT, CDR2 SNEGSKA (reference sequence). The CDR3 extends over 13 amino acids. Here the CDR3 DNA reads TGCAGTGCTCGGGGCCTGATGAACACTGAAGCTTTCTTT. It specifies CSARGLMNTEAFF.

The rearrangement uses TRBV29-1 and TRBJ2-1; 8 bases are shared with TRBD2. J gave up 1 base and V 6 bases, and 8 bases lay outside the gene matches. CDR1 SQVTM and CDR2 ANQGSEA come from the germline V gene. The CDR3 covers 15 residues. The CDR3 reads CSVLLSGGSYNEQFF. The CDR3 nucleotides read TGCAGCGTCCTATTGAGCGGGGGATCCTACAATGAGCAGTTCTTC.

V usage is TRBV12-3 or TRBV12-4 and J usage is TRBJ1-2; D gene uncertain. With 6 bases removed from V and 3 bases from J, the gap between germline ends came to 11 bases. CDR3 size: 13 residues. In DNA, the CDR3 is TGTGCCAGCAGGCTCGTGACTGACTATGGCTACACCTTC. Its translation is CASRLVTDYGYTF.

The V call is TRBV5-1, the J call TRBJ1-5; D is undetermined. The CDR3 is 16 residues long. Germline V gives CDR1 SGHRS, CDR2 YFSETQ. The ends were cut back, 0 bases at V and 2 bases at J, with 12 bases in the middle. DNA for the CDR3: TGCGCCAGCAGCTTGGCCGGCAACTATGGCAATCAGCCCCAGCATTTT. Translating gives CASSLAGNYGNQPQHF.

This clonotype was seen a few times. The V and J genes are TRBV9 and TRBJ1-5, with D uncertain. V lost 7 bases, J lost 5 bases, and 10 bases lay in between. The V gene's germline CDR1 is SGDLS and CDR2 YYNGEE. This CDR3 spans 12 amino acids. The CDR3 loop is CASGREDQPQHF. Here the CDR3 DNA reads TGTGCCAGCGGAAGGGAGGATCAGCCCCAGCATTTT.

This clonotype was counted only a few times. V and J are TRBV27 and TRBJ2-7, with D possibly TRBD2 on 6 matching bases. This CDR3 contains 14 residues. The germline V gene has CDR1 MNHEY and CDR2 SMNVEV (reference sequence). Trimming cost V 6 bases and J 0 bases, with 12 bases left between them. CDR3 nucleotide sequence: TGTGCCAGCAGGCCGGGACTTAGCTCCTACGAGCAGTACGTC. It specifies CASRPGLSSYEQYV.

The V and J genes are TRBV7-9 and TRBJ2-1; TRBD1 is a possible D gene (5 bases). Trimming pared 7 bases from V and 12 bases from J, leaving 16 bases between. Germline lookup yields CDR1 SEHNR and CDR2 FQNEAQ (reference sequence). The CDR3 contains 12 residues. For the CDR3, the DNA is TGTGCCAGCAACATACAGGAACCTCGGCAGTTCTTC. Protein product: CASNIQEPRQFF.

This clonotype was observed a single time. The chain joins TRBV12-3 or TRBV12-4 to TRBJ1-1; possibly TRBD1 for D (6 bases). This CDR3 has 12 amino acids. The germline V and J ends were trimmed by 6 bases and 5 bases, with 10 bases remaining between them. CDR3 sequence reads: CASRRTGTEAFF. DNA of the CDR3: TGTGCCAGCAGGCGAACAGGGACTGAAGCTTTCTTT.

The chain employs TRBV27 and TRBJ2-1; no reliable D call. V was clipped by 4 bases and J by 0 bases, with 7 bases between them. The CDR3 contains 14 residues. Germline CDR1 MNHEY, CDR2 SMNVEV (reference sequence). The CDR3 nucleotides are TGTGCCAGCAGTTGGTCTAGCTCCTACAATGAGCAGTTCTTC. Its translation is CASSWSSSYNEQFF.

The chain links TRBV29-1 to TRBJ2-3; TRBD1 matches at 8 bases. This CDR3 is 16 amino acids long. Germline CDR1 reads SQVTM; CDR2 reads ANQGSEA. After removal of 2 bases from V and 5 bases from J, the junction contained 12 bases not matched to a gene. CDR3 in DNA: TGCAGCGTTGAAAAGGGTGACAGGGGCAGGGGAGATACGCAGTATTTT. Translated, it gives CSVEKGDRGRGDTQYF.

The chain recombines TRBV4-1 with TRBJ2-3; 12 bases are a match to TRBD2. Per germline, CDR1 MGHRA and CDR2 YSYEKL. The CDR3 consists of 16 residues. The J segment lost 4 bases and the V segment lost 1 base, leaving 3 bases of the junction unmatched. The CDR3 nucleotides read TGCGCCAGCAGCCAAGTACTAGCGGGAGGATCAGATACGCAGTATTTT. Translated, it gives CASSQVLAGGSDTQYF.

This clonotype was detected only once. This rearrangement joins TRBV20-1 to TRBJ1-2; perhaps TRBD1 as D (5 bases). This CDR3 comprises 12 residues. Trimming took off 5 bases at V and 7 bases at J, with 14 bases between the two ends. The germline V gene has CDR1 DFQATT and CDR2 SNEGSKA (reference sequence). The CDR3: CSAHSRDSGYTF. The CDR3, as DNA: TGCAGTGCTCATAGCAGGGACTCTGGCTACACCTTC.

This chain's CDR3 is CASSQDQLAGYNEQFF. DNA for the CDR3: TGTGCCAGCAGCCAAGATCAACTAGCGGGTTACAATGAGCAGTTCTTC. The chain joins TRBV4-2 to TRBJ2-1; 9 bases line up with TRBD2. This CDR3 spans 16 amino acids. Germline V gives CDR1 LGHNA, CDR2 YNFKEQ. After removal of 0 bases from V and 4 bases from J, the junction contained 4 bases not matched to a gene.

The chain carries TRBV27 and TRBJ2-1; D gene unclear. Trimming removed 5 bases at V and 2 bases at J, with 10 bases between. This CDR3 is 14 amino acids long. Germline values: CDR1 MNHEY, CDR2 SMNVEV (reference sequence). The CDR3 protein is CASSLLGTYNEQFF. In nucleotides, the CDR3 is TGTGCCAGCAGTCTGCTTGGAACCTACAATGAGCAGTTCTTC.

V usage is TRBV27 and J usage is TRBJ2-1; D uncertain. The CDR3 length is 12 residues. Germline CDR1 reads MNHEY; CDR2 reads SMNVEV (reference sequence). V was cut by 2 bases and J by 5 bases, with 4 bases left in between. CDR3 in amino acids: CASSLRNNEQFF. In DNA, the CDR3 is TGTGCCAGCAGTTTACGCAACAATGAGCAGTTCTTC.